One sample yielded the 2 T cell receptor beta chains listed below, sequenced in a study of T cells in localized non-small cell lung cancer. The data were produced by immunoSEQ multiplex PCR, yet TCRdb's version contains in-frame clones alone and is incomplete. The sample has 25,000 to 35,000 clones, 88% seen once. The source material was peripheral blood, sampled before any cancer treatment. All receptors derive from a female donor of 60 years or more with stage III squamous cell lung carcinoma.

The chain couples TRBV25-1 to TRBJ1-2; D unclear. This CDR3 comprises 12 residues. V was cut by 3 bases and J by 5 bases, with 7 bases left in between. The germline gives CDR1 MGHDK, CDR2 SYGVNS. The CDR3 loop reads CASSDPGYGYTF. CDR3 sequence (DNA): TGTGCCAGCAGTGACCCGGGGTATGGCTACACCTTC.

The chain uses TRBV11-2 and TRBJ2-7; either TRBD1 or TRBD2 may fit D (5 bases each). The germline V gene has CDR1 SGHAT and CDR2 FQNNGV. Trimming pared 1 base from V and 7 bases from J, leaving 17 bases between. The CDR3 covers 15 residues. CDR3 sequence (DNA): TGTGCCAGCAGCTTAGCCCCGGGACCTGGAAAGGAGCAGTACTTC. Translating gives CASSLAPGPGKEQYF.